This T cell receptor beta chain was obtained from a study of blood T cells in healthy people across ages. The sample holds a few counts of this clonotype. The antigen remains undetermined. Study-wide points: The study could not conclusively compare naive and antigen-experienced cells, given its unsorted PBMCs.

It was with a sample-barcoded 5' primer and a J-beta primer mix that a second PCR of roughly 7 to 12 cycles was run. Each CDR3 protein gets one entry after TCRdb re-called the 5' RACE reads with MiXCR. The table records approximately 730,000 distinct CDR3 sequences, roughly 44% of them present only once. The draw of peripheral blood yielded about 10 milliliters from each donor. With V trimmed by 3 bases and J by 4 bases, 7 bases remained unmatched. Germline CDR1 reads KGHSH; CDR2 reads LQKENI. This CDR3 is 16 amino acids long. This TCR derives from a woman in her sixties or seventies in good health. This chain connects TRBV18 to TRBJ2-3; 10 bases agree with TRBD2. The sample was blood. Here the CDR3 DNA reads TGTGCCAGCTCACCTTGGACTAGCGGTAGCGCAGATACGCAGTATTTT. This sequence encodes CASSPWTSGSADTQYF.